The 18 T cell receptor beta chains given below trace back to one sample, sequenced in a study of PD-1 blockade in mismatch repair-deficient tumors. Clones were sequenced by immunoSEQ multiplex PCR, and TCRdb holds only the in-frame ones, with some missing. The data show over 100,000 clones, more than 60% seen once. Source: peripheral blood, taken more than 58 weeks after starting pembrolizumab. Receptor source: an adult with mismatch repair-deficient cancer.

The rearrangement joins TRBV5-6 to TRBJ1-1; 12 nucleotides line up with TRBD1. Germline CDR1 SGHDT, CDR2 YYEEEE. The CDR3 loop spans 16 amino acids. J lost 5 bases, V lost 2 bases, and 7 bases had no gene match. The CDR3 spells CASSFPGQGAGTEAFF. The DNA for the CDR3 is TGTGCCAGCAGCTTTCCGGGACAGGGGGCCGGAACTGAAGCTTTCTTT.

V is TRBV5-4 and J is TRBJ2-6; the D gene is possibly TRBD1 (5 bases). This CDR3 contains 15 residues. V was pared by 3 bases and J by 2 bases, with 9 bases between. Germline loops: CDR1 SGHNT, CDR2 YYREEE (reference sequence). CDR3 nucleotide sequence: TGTGCCAGCAGCTCACCGGACACTGGGGCCAACGTCCTGACTTTC. Protein: CASSSPDTGANVLTF.

This clone was counted only a few times. V usage is TRBV28 and J usage is TRBJ1-1; 8 bases fit TRBD1. This CDR3 region has 13 residues. Germline-derived CDR1 and CDR2 are MDHEN and SYDVKM. V lost 5 bases and J lost 5; bases outside the gene matches: 4. CDR3 sequence reads: CASSAGGRTEAFF. The CDR3 nucleotides read TGTGCCAGCAGTGCAGGGGGCAGGACTGAAGCTTTCTTT.

The chain carries TRBV9 and TRBJ2-3, with D hard to call. V was cut by 3 bases and J by 2 bases, with 13 bases left in between. The germline CDR1 and CDR2 sequences are SGDLS and YYNGEE. The CDR3 contains 15 residues. The CDR3 protein is CASSAQPWNTDTQYF. CDR3 nucleotides: TGTGCCAGCAGCGCCCAGCCATGGAACACAGATACGCAGTATTTT.

This rearrangement joins TRBV11-2 to TRBJ2-1; D uncertain. The CDR3 spans 11 residues. Between the trimmed V and J ends, which lost 1 base and 9 bases, there was a span of 4 bases. The germline gives CDR1 SGHAT, CDR2 FQNNGV. The DNA for the CDR3 is TGTGCCAGCAGCTTAGGGCTTGAGCAGTTCTTC. It codes for CASSLGLEQFF.

This clone appeared once. This chain uses TRBV27 with TRBJ2-2; D ambiguous. Trimming stripped 4 bases from V and 7 bases from J, with 19 bases between. The germline V gene encodes CDR1 MNHEY and CDR2 SMNVEV (reference sequence). The length of the CDR3 is 16 residues. CDR3 in amino acids: CASSSVLLRSLGELFF. The CDR3 DNA is TGTGCCAGCAGTTCGGTTCTACTCAGGTCTCTCGGGGAGCTGTTTTTT.

The chain combines TRBV19 with TRBJ2-7; possibly TRBD1 or TRBD2 for D (5 bases each). The ends were cut back, 0 bases at V and 5 bases at J, with 11 bases in the middle. The CDR3 runs to 14 residues. Germline CDR1 reads LNHDA; CDR2 reads SQIVND (reference sequence). CDR3 in amino acids: CASSIDGTGDEQYF. The DNA for the CDR3 is TGTGCCAGTAGTATAGATGGGACGGGCGACGAGCAGTACTTC.

Remarks on this clone: At one end, the junction sequence differs from germline, possibly due to a read error. The chain has TRBV7-7 and TRBJ2-5, with a weak D call TRBD2 (5 bases). Looked up from germline, CDR1 is SSHAT and CDR2 is FNYEAQ (reference sequence). The CDR3 contains 14 residues. Here the CDR3 DNA reads TGTGCTAGCAGCTTAGGTAGAGGGTACGAGACCCAGTACTTC. Its protein is CASSLGRGYETQYF.

The V call is TRBV6-5, the J call TRBJ2-7; D may be TRBD1 (6 bases). V dropped 6 bases and J dropped 2 bases, with 14 bases sitting between them. From germline, CDR1 is MNHEY and CDR2 SVGAGI. The length of the CDR3 is 14 residues. CDR3 loop: CASRTSGTPYEQYF. The CDR3 DNA follows: TGTGCCAGCAGAACCTCCGGGACACCCTACGAGCAGTACTTC.

The chain links TRBV7-9 to TRBJ2-7; D unresolved. This CDR3 has 14 residues. Per the germline V gene, CDR1 is SEHNR and CDR2 is FQNEAQ (reference sequence). V was shortened by 5 bases and J by 5 bases, with 16 bases between the two germline ends. CDR3 bases: TGTGCCAGCAGCCCGGGTGGGGATTTCGACGAGCAGTACTTC. This codes for CASSPGGDFDEQYF.

The rearrangement links TRBV18 to TRBJ2-1; 10 bases align to TRBD1. This CDR3 is built from 16 residues. With 6 bases clipped from V and 6 bases from J, the junction kept 11 bases outside the gene matches. Germline V CDR1 and CDR2: KGHSH, LQKENI. CDR3 sequence: CASSHTRDRGRNEQFF. In DNA form, the CDR3 reads TGTGCCAGCTCTCACACCCGGGACAGGGGTCGCAATGAGCAGTTCTTC.

This chain uses TRBV29-1 with TRBJ2-1, with D possibly being TRBD1 (5 bases). This CDR3 has 12 residues. Germline-derived CDR1 and CDR2 are SQVTM and ANQGSEA. V was pared by 3 bases and J by 8 bases, with 11 bases between. The CDR3 DNA reads as TGCAGCGTTGAGGGGCCTCCGGATGAGCAGTTCTTC. As protein: CSVEGPPDEQFF.

The sample holds a few counts of this clone. The chain combines TRBV6-1 with TRBJ1-2; D ambiguous. This CDR3 region has 12 residues. The V and J ends lost 2 bases and 4 bases respectively, with 5 bases between them. Per the germline V gene, CDR1 is MNHNS and CDR2 is SASEGT. Written as DNA, the CDR3 is TGTGCCAGCAGTGAATGGTCCTATGGCTACACCTTC. This sequence encodes CASSEWSYGYTF.

V gene TRBV7-8 combines with J gene TRBJ2-5, with a possible D match to TRBD2 (5 bases). Trimming stripped 2 bases from V and 2 bases from J, with 18 bases between. Germline CDR1 is SGHVS and CDR2 is FQNEAQ. The CDR3 is 17 amino acids. The CDR3 DNA is TGTGCCAGCAGCTTAATGAGGTCCAGCGGCTATCAAGAGACCCAGTACTTC. Its translation: CASSLMRSSGYQETQYF. The complete variable domain, with remaining parts taken from reference TRBV7-8 and TRBJ2-5, reads GAGVSQSPRYKVAKRGQDVALRCDPISGHVSLFWYQQALGQGPEFLTYFQNEAQLDKSGLPSDRFFAERPEGSVSTLKIQRTQQEDSAVYLCASSLMRSSGYQETQYFGPGTRLLVL.

About this clone: This sample includes further DNA sequences coding for the same CDR3. The chain has TRBV6-1 and TRBJ1-2, with D possibly TRBD1 on 5 matching bases. With 7 bases removed from V and 8 bases from J, the gap between germline ends came to 11 bases. This CDR3 is built from 11 residues. Germline V CDR1 and CDR2: MNHNS, SASEGT. Here the CDR3 DNA reads TGTGCCAGCACCCAGGGAGGCGGCTACACCTTC. Its protein is CASTQGGGYTF.

The sample holds a few counts of this clone. V and J are TRBV7-2 and TRBJ2-2; the D is unclear. With 1 base removed from V and 1 base from J, the gap between germline ends came to 4 bases. Germline CDR1 is SGHTA and CDR2 is FQGNSA. CDR3 size: 14 residues. CDR3 bases: TGTGCCAGCAGCTTAGGAGTGAACACCGGGGAGCTGTTTTTT. It codes for CASSLGVNTGELFF.

V is TRBV5-6 and J is TRBJ2-7; 8 nucleotides align to TRBD1. Germline CDR1 SGHDT, CDR2 YYEEEE. The CDR3 extends over 15 amino acids. V shed 1 base and J 5 bases; nucleotides not matched to a gene: 8. The CDR3 DNA reads TGTGCCAGCAGCTTGCCCGGACAGGGCAGGGACGAGCAGTACTTC. Translation gives CASSLPGQGRDEQYF.

The rearrangement links TRBV2 to TRBJ2-1; D is perhaps TRBD2 (5 bases). This CDR3 contains 12 residues. Per germline, CDR1 SNHLY and CDR2 FYNNEI. V dropped 6 bases and J dropped 15 bases, with 18 bases sitting between them. The CDR3 DNA reads TGTGCCAGCAGAGGAGCGGTAGAACGCCGGTTCTTC. It specifies CASRGAVERRFF.